These 4 T cell receptor beta chains originate from one sample sequenced in a study of cytomegalovirus exposure and HLA in healthy donors. PCR amplification relied on 60 Vbeta primers (plus 13 Jbeta primers). Measured with immunoSEQ multiplex PCR; TCRdb has only the in-frame clones, and not every one. The table lists approximately 130,000 clones, 50% to 75% of them singletons. Sequencing input: PBMCs. All receptors come from a woman aged 40-49 years in good health and CMV-seronegative.

The chain employs TRBV10-3 and TRBJ2-5; 8 nucleotides agree with TRBD1. Matching the DNA end better, TRBJ2-7 makes the J call doubtful. CDR1 ENHRY and CDR2 SYGVKD come from the germline V gene. The CDR3 consists of 13 residues. The DNA for the CDR3 is TGTGCCATCAGGGACAGGGAGTCCTACGAGCAGTACTTC. This sequence encodes CAIRDRESYEQYF.

The chain carries TRBV19 and TRBJ1-5, with 9 bases fitting TRBD1. J lost 2 bases, V lost 6 bases, and 5 bases had no gene match. The germline CDR1 and CDR2 sequences are LNHDA and SQIVND (reference sequence). The CDR3 runs 15 residues. CDR3 sequence (DNA): TGTGCCAGTAGCCGGACAGGGGAGGGCAATCAGCCCCAGCATTTT. The encoded protein is CASSRTGEGNQPQHF.

The chain is built from TRBV7-2 and TRBJ2-1; TRBD2 is a possible D gene (5 bases). CDR1 is SGHTA and CDR2 is FQGNSA in the germline V gene. V lost 0 bases to trimming and J lost 6 bases, with 15 bases between them. CDR3 length: 16 residues. The CDR3 DNA reads TGTGCCAGCAGCTTAGCGCCAGGAGGATTAAGCAATGAGCAGTTCTTC. It translates to CASSLAPGGLSNEQFF.

The genes are TRBV5-8 and TRBJ1-5; 9 bases map to TRBD1. The germline CDR1 and CDR2 sequences are SGHTS and YDEGEE. The trim removed 5 bases at V and 5 bases at J, leaving 11 bases unmatched. CDR3 size: 16 residues. The CDR3 sequence: CASRTGTGRGDQPQHF. CDR3 DNA sequence: TGTGCCAGCAGGACCGGGACAGGGAGAGGAGATCAGCCCCAGCATTTT.